The 15 T cell receptor beta chains below all came from one sample that was sequenced in a study of blood T cell repertoires in COVID-19. Produced via immunoSEQ multiplex PCR; TCRdb's table is partial and in-frame only. Of about 44,000 clones listed, about 90% are singletons. The sequenced sample consisted of peripheral blood. These receptors all come from a human donor in a cohort sampled during active COVID-19.

The chain links TRBV5-1 to TRBJ2-2; TRBD1 aligns across 7 bases. Trimming took 4 bases from V and 4 from J; bases not matched to a gene: 7. CDR3 length equals 15 residues. Germline V gene lookup returns CDR1 SGHRS and CDR2 YFSETQ. CDR3 nucleotide sequence: TGCGCCAGCAGCCTCCGACAGGGTCGCACCGGGGAGCTGTTTTTT. Its translation is CASSLRQGRTGELFF.

This chain connects TRBV7-8 to TRBJ1-2; the match to TRBD1 covers 9 bases. With V trimmed by 3 bases and J by 8 bases, 10 bases remained unmatched. CDR3 length: 15 amino acids. From germline, CDR1 is SGHVS and CDR2 FQNEAQ. CDR3 sequence reads: CASSLGDRVGRGYTF. As DNA, the CDR3 is TGTGCCAGCAGCTTGGGGGACAGGGTGGGTCGCGGCTACACCTTC.

V is TRBV4-2 and J is TRBJ1-4; unclear D gene. The CDR3 contains 14 residues. Trimming removed 2 bases at V and 2 bases at J, with 6 bases between. Germline loops: CDR1 LGHNA, CDR2 YNFKEQ. The CDR3 region is CASSQPLTNEKLFF. In DNA form, the CDR3 reads TGTGCCAGCAGCCAACCGTTGACTAATGAAAAACTGTTTTTT.

The rearrangement links TRBV5-6 to TRBJ2-7; tentative D call: TRBD1 (5 bases). V lost 4 bases and J 2 bases, leaving 16 bases between the germline ends. Germline-derived CDR1 and CDR2 are SGHDT and YYEEEE. The CDR3 runs 15 residues. The CDR3 here is CASSPGLDRAYEQYF. CDR3 sequence (DNA): TGTGCCAGCAGCCCCGGCCTAGACAGAGCCTACGAGCAGTACTTC.

The gene calls are TRBV6-5 and TRBJ2-7; D ambiguous. In germline, CDR1 is MNHEY, CDR2 SVGAGI. The CDR3 loop spans 14 amino acids. Trimming removed 6 bases from V and 0 bases from J, with 12 bases in between. The CDR3 protein is CASSPGFGSYEQYF. CDR3 coding DNA: TGTGCCAGCAGCCCCGGGTTCGGCTCCTACGAGCAGTACTTC.

This chain uses TRBV29-1 with TRBJ1-1; weak D call: TRBD1 (5 bases). The CDR3 is made up of 12 amino acids. Germline V gives CDR1 SQVTM, CDR2 ANQGSEA. The ends were cut back, 4 bases at V and 4 bases at J, with 10 bases in the middle. The CDR3 DNA sequence: TGCAGCGTTGGGGGCTCTGGCACTGAAGCTTTCTTT. Protein: CSVGGSGTEAFF.

V and J are TRBV9 and TRBJ1-3; TRBD1 aligns across 9 bases. CDR1 is SGDLS, CDR2 YYNGEE, per germline. Trimming cost V 2 bases and J 0 bases; bases outside gene matches: 0. The CDR3 consists of 15 residues. CDR3 DNA: TGTGCCAGCAGCGTGGGACAGGGCTCTGGAAACACCATATATTTT. Translation gives CASSVGQGSGNTIYF.

This chain connects TRBV5-4 to TRBJ2-7, with 7 bases fitting TRBD2. Unmatched junction bases numbered 9, after V lost 5 bases and J lost 4 bases. CDR3 size: 14 residues. Germline values: CDR1 SGHNT, CDR2 YYREEE (reference sequence). The CDR3 spells CASSPSAGAYEQYF. DNA of the CDR3: TGTGCCAGCAGTCCCAGCGCGGGAGCATACGAGCAGTACTTC. The whole variable domain, filled in from reference TRBV5-4 and TRBJ2-7, reads ETGVTQSPTHLIKTRGQQVTLRCSSQSGHNTVSWYQQALGQGPQFIFQYYREEENGRGNFPPRFSGLQFPNYSSELNVNALELDDSALYLCASSPSAGAYEQYFGPGTRLTVT.

The chain joins TRBV27 to TRBJ1-5, with D uncertain. Trimming removed 5 bases at V and 0 bases at J, with 14 bases between. In germline, CDR1 is MNHEY, CDR2 SMNVEV (reference sequence). CDR3 length: 16 residues. For the CDR3, the DNA is TGTGCCAGCAGTGACCGACTCCTGAATAGCAATCAGCCCCAGCATTTT. Amino acids: CASSDRLLNSNQPQHF.

J is TRBJ1-2 and V is TRBV4-3, with TRBD1 as a possible D gene (6 bases). The CDR3 runs 16 residues. The V end was cut by 0 bases, the J end by 4 bases, with 15 bases between. Germline assignment: CDR1 LGHNA and CDR2 YSLEER. As DNA, the CDR3 is TGCGCCAGCAGCCAAGATATAGGACAGATACCCTATGGCTACACCTTC. Translation gives CASSQDIGQIPYGYTF.

The chain combines TRBV7-2 with TRBJ1-1, with 7 bases fitting TRBD1. Trimming took 6 bases from V and 1 from J; bases not matched to a gene: 5. The CDR3 totals 14 residues. The germline CDR1 and CDR2 sequences are SGHTA and FQGNSA. CDR3 amino acids: CASRSGQRNTEAFF. CDR3 in DNA: TGTGCCAGCAGATCGGGACAGAGGAACACTGAAGCTTTCTTT.

This clone appeared once. The chain recombines TRBV28 with TRBJ2-3; D is unresolved. Trimming removed 3 bases at V and 6 bases at J, with 10 bases between. The CDR3 runs 13 residues. CDR1 MDHEN and CDR2 SYDVKM come from the germline V gene. The CDR3 spells CASSLVAPDTQYF. The DNA of the CDR3 is TGTGCCAGCAGTTTGGTGGCCCCGGATACGCAGTATTTT.

The chain has TRBV5-1 and TRBJ2-5; 9 positions match TRBD2. Germline loops: CDR1 SGHRS, CDR2 YFSETQ. The CDR3 length is 15 residues. The V and J ends lost 7 bases and 1 base, in that order; junction bases with no gene match: 8. The CDR3: CASRRERGAQETQYF. CDR3 coding DNA: TGCGCCAGCCGGCGCGAGCGGGGGGCCCAAGAGACCCAGTACTTC.

The chain recombines TRBV4-3 with TRBJ2-1; a possible D gene is TRBD1 (6 bases). The CDR3 runs 16 residues. Per germline, CDR1 LGHNA and CDR2 YSLEER. V shed 3 bases and J shed 0 bases, with 12 bases lying between them. Here the CDR3 DNA reads TGCGCCAGCAGCCATGGAACAGGGAGCTCCTACAATGAGCAGTTCTTC. It yields the protein CASSHGTGSSYNEQFF.

The chain recombines TRBV5-1 with TRBJ2-5; 8 bases align to TRBD1. J gave up 4 bases and V 2 bases, and 7 bases lay outside the gene matches. The CDR3 sequence is 15 residues long. Germline lookup yields CDR1 SGHRS and CDR2 YFSETQ. The CDR3 DNA reads as TGCGCCAGCAGCTTTAACCAGGGGGCGCGAGAGACCCAGTACTTC. It specifies CASSFNQGARETQYF.